Listed below are T cell receptor beta chains from one sample, sequenced in a study of OX40 agonist ivuxolimab in advanced cancers. TCRdb's table, derived via immunoSEQ multiplex PCR, lists solely in-frame clones and lacks some. Among over 6,500 clones, approximately 70% were seen once, and the ten largest hold around 60%. The sequencing used CD4+ or CD8+ T cells sorted from blood, collected in a trial of the OX40 agonist ivuxolimab. These receptors were taken from an adult with an advanced solid tumor such as melanoma, head and neck, liver or kidney cancer. The CDR3 runs from the conserved cysteine through the conserved F or W. A D gene is named only where the DNA matches it firmly. Some rows mark clone size as missing; the rest say once, few, many or name a class of expanded clone.

clone_size j_call v_call d_call cdr3_aa cdr3_nt
NA TRBJ2-7 TRBV28 TRBD1 CASSPGTGDYEQYF TGTGCCAGCAGTCCTGGGACAGGGGATTACGAGCAGTACTTC
NA TRBJ2-7 TRBV10-3 TRBD1 CAISEGQGWEQYF TGTGCCATCAGTGAGGGACAGGGGTGGGAGCAGTACTTC
NA TRBJ1-5 TRBV7-9 NA CASSSADQPQHF TGTGCCAGCAGCTCCGCGGATCAGCCCCAGCATTTT
NA TRBJ1-5 TRBV7-9 NA CASSLWGDQPQHF TGTGCCAGCAGCTTGTGGGGGGATCAGCCCCAGCATTTT
few TRBJ2-7 TRBV2 NA CATSDRLYEQYF TGTGCCACCTCGGACCGCCTATACGAGCAGTACTTC
once TRBJ2-7 TRBV11-2 TRBD1 CASSAGTGRGYEQYF TGTGCCAGCAGCGCCGGGACAGGGAGAGGCTACGAGCAGTACTTC
NA TRBJ2-1 TRBV13 TRBD2 CASSSPGTSGIGQFF TGTGCCAGCAGCTCACCCGGGACTAGCGGGATAGGGCAGTTCTTC
NA TRBJ2-7 TRBV6-1 NA CASSETGTSYEQYF TGTGCCAGCAGTGAAACCGGGACCTCCTACGAGCAGTACTTC
NA TRBJ2-1 TRBV7-9 NA CASSGISGGGDHNEQFF TGTGCCAGCAGCGGGATTTCGGGGGGCGGTGACCACAATGAGCAGTTCTTC
once TRBJ1-5 TRBV7-2 NA CASSLERGGNQPQHF TGTGCCAGCAGCTTAGAGCGGGGGGGCAATCAGCCCCAGCATTTT
NA TRBJ2-7 TRBV13 NA CASSPPGTVYEQYF TGTGCCAGCAGCCCCCCCGGGACGGTCTACGAGCAGTACTTC